The present TCR beta chain was sequenced within a study (dated by TCRdb to between 2015 and 2017). As for the study more broadly: The study set out to test whether tumor-infiltrating Tregs in breast cancer get recruited from blood Tregs or are instead converted in situ from other CD4+ T cell subsets.

The memory CD4+ T cell population was isolated based on a CD4+CD45RO+CD25- phenotype. Tregs, naive and memory CD4+ T cells from tumor, blood and ipsilateral draining lymph nodes of a few breast cancer patients underwent full-length TCR alpha and beta sequencing. Tumor tissue and lymph nodes obtained by ipsilateral axillary dissection were perfused with PBS, cut into small pieces and digested using collagenase I and hyaluronidase. Ficoll density gradient centrifugation was used to isolate mononuclear cells from either lymph nodes or roughly 50 ml of peripheral blood. FACS confirmed that the sorted cell populations were more than 90% pure. Amplification of full-length TCR variable regions was done by 5' RACE PCR using constant-region reverse primers, and this step was followed by semi-nested PCR with Nested Universal Primer A. Using the ReliaPrep RNA Cell Miniprep System, total RNA was extracted, and the SMARTer RACE 5'/3' Kit was then used to reverse transcribe the RNA into 5'RACE-ready cDNA. An Illumina MiSeq was used to sequence the full-length TCR alpha and beta libraries, which had been barcoded with multiplex adaptors. The study's own analysis went as follows. For each of nine subset-tissue groups, sequencing data from the five patients were combined, and the groups were compared by unsupervised clustering of TCR gene usage. Repertoire similarity was calculated with the Morisita-Horn index, weighting shared sequences by their contribution to each repertoire. In TCRdb, the public reads were trimmed at Q25 with fastp and aligned with MiXCR, with productive beta chains retained. Identical CDR3 proteins give one entry, which carries the most common genes and DNA. For this entry, the V and J calls and clone size follow TCRdb and not the study's own pipeline. Within this sample are 50,000 to 75,000 distinct CDR3 sequences, with 22% of them counted one time only. More than 2.5% of the sample is held by the ten biggest clonotypes.

Per the germline V gene, MNHEY is the CDR1 and SVGAGI is the CDR2. Trimming takes 11 bases from V and 3 bases from J, and the germline ends sit 23 bases apart. Spanning cysteine to phenylalanine, the CDR3 consists of 15 amino acids. The only DNA kept is the CDR3, 45 bases in frame from the first base. For this clonotype: The antigen it recognizes is unknown. No much larger clone exists at a distance of one base, and base qualities are not known.

Study-wide findings and limitations: In terms of TCR gene usage, tumor memory CD4+ T cells clustered together with blood and lymph node memory CD4+ cells, as well as with lymph node naive CD4+ cells. Validation in the larger cohort was restricted to a single TCR beta V-J rearrangement rather than whole repertoires. The greatest overlap of tumor-infiltrating Treg TCR alpha and beta sequences was with tumor naive CD4+ T cells, followed next by blood naive CD4+ T cells.

The receptor was derived from a female donor with breast cancer. Sequenced material: memory CD4+ T cells sorted from a lymph node. The cell subset or site label on this specimen signifies: memory CD4+ T cells, CD4+CD45RO+CD25-. The rearranged chain carries TRBV6-5 and TRBJ2-7; TRBD2 could be the D gene, as 5 bases match. Here the CDR3 is given as CAGTTVTSGNYEQYF. The bases are TGTGCCGGCACTACGGTTACAAGCGGAAACTACGAGCAGTACTTC.